The clone carrying this T cell receptor (beta chain) was seen only a few times. No antigen is known for it. This sample stems from a study of cytomegalovirus exposure and HLA in healthy donors. Germline V gives CDR1 SNHLY, CDR2 FYNNEI. V was clipped by 4 bases and J by 6 bases, with 12 bases between them. This CDR3 has 14 amino acids. Whole-study results and caveats: The study assumed roughly uniform donor sequencing depth for presence/absence analyses. It was shown in a later analysis that HLA-associated TCR beta chains were more clonally expanded than other, equally common chains. While the bulk of TCR sequences proved rare, some public TCRs turned up in many donors.

Amplification used 60 Vbeta primers and 13 Jbeta primers. Authors' analysis steps: Later, some 75 million unique TCR beta chains were counted in an analysis, and about 10 million of them were shared. Profiling relied on immunoSEQ multiplex PCR, and the TCRdb table lists in-frame clones only, not all of them. That table furnishes V, J and clone size, whereas the DNA furnished D and trimming. The sample yields 95,000 to 150,000 clones, about 8.6% seen once. Sequencing was performed on PBMCs. This chain joins TRBV2 and TRBJ2-2; D may be TRBD1 (7 bases). The TCR comes from a woman aged 40 to 50 in good health and CMV-seropositive. The CDR3 loop reads CASSARGEPGELFF. The CDR3 region has the DNA TGTGCCAGCAGTGCCAGGGGGGAGCCCGGGGAGCTGTTTTTT. Looking up the rest from reference TRBV2 and TRBJ2-2 gives the full variable domain: EPEVTQTPSHQVTQMGQEVILRCVPISNHLYFYWYRQILGQKVEFLVSFYNNEISEKSEIFDDQFSVERPDGSNFTLKIRSTKLEDSAMYFCASSARGEPGELFFGEGSRLTVL.